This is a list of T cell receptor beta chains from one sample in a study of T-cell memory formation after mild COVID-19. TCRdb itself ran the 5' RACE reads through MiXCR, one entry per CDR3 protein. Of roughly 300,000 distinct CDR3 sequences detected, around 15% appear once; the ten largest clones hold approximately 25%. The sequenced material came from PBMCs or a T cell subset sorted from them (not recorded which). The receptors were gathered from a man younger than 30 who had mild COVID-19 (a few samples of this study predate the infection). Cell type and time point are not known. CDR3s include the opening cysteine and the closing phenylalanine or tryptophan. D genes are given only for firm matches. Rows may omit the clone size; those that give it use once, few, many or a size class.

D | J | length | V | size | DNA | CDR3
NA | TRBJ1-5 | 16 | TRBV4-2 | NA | TGTGCCAGCAGCGCCGGGAGCGGGGATAGCAATCAGCCCCAGCATTTT | CASSAGSGDSNQPQHF
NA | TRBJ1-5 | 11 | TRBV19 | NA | TGTGCCAGTAGTGACCGGGGGCCCCAGCATTTT | CASSDRGPQHF
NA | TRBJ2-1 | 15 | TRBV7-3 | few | TGTGCCAGCAGCTTAGGCAGGGGCTGGGACAATGAGCAGTTCTTC | CASSLGRGWDNEQFF
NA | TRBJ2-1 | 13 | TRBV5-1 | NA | TGCGCCAGCAGCGGGGGTTTCTACAATGAGCAGTTCTTC | CASSGGFYNEQFF
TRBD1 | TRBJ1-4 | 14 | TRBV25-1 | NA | TGTGCCAGCAGAACCGGGACAGGTGGCGAAAAACTGTTTTTT | CASRTGTGGEKLFF
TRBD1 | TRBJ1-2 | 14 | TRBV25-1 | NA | TGTGCCAGCAGTGAACAGGGGGCGGTCTATGGCTACACCTTC | CASSEQGAVYGYTF
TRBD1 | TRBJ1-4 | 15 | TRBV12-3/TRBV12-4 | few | TGTGCCAGCAGGGACAGGGAGGCAACTAATGAAAAACTGTTTTTT | CASRDREATNEKLFF
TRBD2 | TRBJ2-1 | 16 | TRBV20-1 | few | TGCAGTGCTAGAGATGTAGCGGGGGGCGCCTACAATGAGCAGTTCTTC | CSARDVAGGAYNEQFF
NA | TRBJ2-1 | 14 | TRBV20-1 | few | TGCAGTGCTAGAGCGTCAATGGGGCGCAATGAGCAGTTCTTC | CSARASMGRNEQFF
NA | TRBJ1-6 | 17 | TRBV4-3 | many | TGCGCCAGCAGCCCCTCCCCCACCGACAGAAGGAATTCACCCCTCCACTTT | CASSPSPTDRRNSPLHF
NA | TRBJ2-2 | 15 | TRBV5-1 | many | TGCGCCAGCAGCTTGTCCCCTAGTGACACCGGGGAGCTGTTTTTT | CASSLSPSDTGELFF
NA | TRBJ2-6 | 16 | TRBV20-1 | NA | TGCAGTGCCAGCCGAACAGGTATCTCTGGGGCCAACGTCCTGACTTTC | CSASRTGISGANVLTF
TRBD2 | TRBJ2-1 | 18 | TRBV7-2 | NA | TGTGCCAGCAGCTTACCCCTAGCGGGGGGGCCTGCCTACAATGAGCAGTTCTTC | CASSLPLAGGPAYNEQFF
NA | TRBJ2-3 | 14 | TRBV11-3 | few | TGTGCCAGCAGCAGGACAGCCGGCACAGATACGCAGTATTTT | CASSRTAGTDTQYF
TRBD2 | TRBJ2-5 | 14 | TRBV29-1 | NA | TGCAGCGCCCTATCAGGTGGGGGAGGGGAGACCCAGTACTTC | CSALSGGGGETQYF
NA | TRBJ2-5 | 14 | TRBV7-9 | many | TGTGCCAGCAGCTTAGGGCAAAACCAAGAGACCCAGTACTTC | CASSLGQNQETQYF
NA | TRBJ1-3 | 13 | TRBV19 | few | TGTGCTACTACGGGGGACTCTGGAAACACCATATATTTT | CATTGDSGNTIYF
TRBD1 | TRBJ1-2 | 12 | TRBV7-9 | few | TGTGCCAGCAGCTCTACAGGGGGTGGCTACACCTTC | CASSSTGGGYTF
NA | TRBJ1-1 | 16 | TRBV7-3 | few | TGTGCCAGCAGCTTATGGAGGGGGGAAGGAGACACAGAAGCTTTCTTT | CASSLWRGEGDTEAFF
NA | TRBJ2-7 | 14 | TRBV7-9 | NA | TGTGCCAGCAGCTTATCCCGAGAATCCTACGAGCAGTACTTC | CASSLSRESYEQYF
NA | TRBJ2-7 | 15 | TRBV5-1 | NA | TGCGCCAGCAGCTTGGCCAGCCAGGGCGTCCACGAGCAGTACTTC | CASSLASQGVHEQYF
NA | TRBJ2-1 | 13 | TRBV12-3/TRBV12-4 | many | TGTGCCAGCAGTTTCGGGACCGTCAATGAGCAGTTCTTC | CASSFGTVNEQFF
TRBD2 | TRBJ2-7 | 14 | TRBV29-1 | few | TGCAGCGTCAGAGGGGCGGGAGGGCCCTACGAGCAGTACTTC | CSVRGAGGPYEQYF
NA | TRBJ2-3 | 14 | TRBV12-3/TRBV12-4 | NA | TGTACCAGCAGTTTACCGGGGCACACAGATACGCAGTATTTT | CTSSLPGHTDTQYF
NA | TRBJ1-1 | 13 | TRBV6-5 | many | TGTGCCAGCAGTTATGGTGAGAACACTGAAGCTTTCTTT | CASSYGENTEAFF
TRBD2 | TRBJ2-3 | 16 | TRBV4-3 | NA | TGCGCCAGCAGCCAAGAATGGCGGGGGGGCACAGATACGCAGTATTTT | CASSQEWRGGTDTQYF
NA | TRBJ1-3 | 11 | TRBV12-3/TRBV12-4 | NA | TGTGCCAGCAGCCAATCGAACACCATATATTTT | CASSQSNTIYF
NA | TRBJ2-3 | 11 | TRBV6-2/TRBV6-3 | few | TGTGCCAGCAGAATGTGGGATACGCAGTATTTT | CASRMWDTQYF
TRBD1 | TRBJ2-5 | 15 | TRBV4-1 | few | TGCGCCAGCAGCCTCGCAGGGGGCTTTTTAGAGACCCAGTACTTC | CASSLAGGFLETQYF
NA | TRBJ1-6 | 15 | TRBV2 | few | TGTGCCAGCAGTGAAGGGAGCCAGGGCAATTCACCCCTCCACTTT | CASSEGSQGNSPLHF
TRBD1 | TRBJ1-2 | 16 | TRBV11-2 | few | TGTGCCAGCAGCCCTCGCGGCGTCGGGACAGGATATGGCTACACCTTC | CASSPRGVGTGYGYTF
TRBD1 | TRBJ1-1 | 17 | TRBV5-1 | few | TGCGCCAGCAGCGAGTATGGGACAGCGGCCGCGGAGACTGAAGCTTTCTTT | CASSEYGTAAAETEAFF